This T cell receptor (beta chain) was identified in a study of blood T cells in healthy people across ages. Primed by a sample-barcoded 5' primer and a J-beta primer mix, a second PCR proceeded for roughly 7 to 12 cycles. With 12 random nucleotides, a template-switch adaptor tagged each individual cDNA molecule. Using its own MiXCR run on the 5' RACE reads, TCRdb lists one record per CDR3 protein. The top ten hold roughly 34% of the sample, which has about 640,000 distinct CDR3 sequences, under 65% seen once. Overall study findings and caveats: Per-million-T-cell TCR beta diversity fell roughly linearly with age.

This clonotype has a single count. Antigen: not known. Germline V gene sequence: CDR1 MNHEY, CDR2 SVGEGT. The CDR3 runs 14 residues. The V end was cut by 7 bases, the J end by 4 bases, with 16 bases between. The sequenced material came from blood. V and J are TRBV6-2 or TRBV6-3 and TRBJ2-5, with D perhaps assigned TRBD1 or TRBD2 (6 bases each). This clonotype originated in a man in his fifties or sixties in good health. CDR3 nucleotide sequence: TGTGCCAGCAATAGGGCCCGGGGGCGAGAGACCCAGTACTTC. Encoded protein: CASNRARGRETQYF.